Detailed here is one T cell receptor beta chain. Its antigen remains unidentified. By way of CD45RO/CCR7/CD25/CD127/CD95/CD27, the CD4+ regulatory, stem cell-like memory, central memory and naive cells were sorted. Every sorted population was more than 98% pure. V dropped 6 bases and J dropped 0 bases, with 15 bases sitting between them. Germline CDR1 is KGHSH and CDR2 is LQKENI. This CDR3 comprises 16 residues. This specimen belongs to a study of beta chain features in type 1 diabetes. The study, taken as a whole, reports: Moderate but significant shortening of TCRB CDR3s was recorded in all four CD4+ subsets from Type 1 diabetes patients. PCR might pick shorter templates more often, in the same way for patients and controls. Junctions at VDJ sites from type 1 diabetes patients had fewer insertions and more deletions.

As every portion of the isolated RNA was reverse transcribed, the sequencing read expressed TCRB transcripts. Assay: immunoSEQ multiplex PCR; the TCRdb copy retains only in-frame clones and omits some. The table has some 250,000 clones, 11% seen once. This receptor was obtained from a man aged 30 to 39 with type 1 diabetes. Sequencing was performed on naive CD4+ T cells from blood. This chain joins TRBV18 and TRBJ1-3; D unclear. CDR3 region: CASSVGESLSGNTIYF. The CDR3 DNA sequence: TGTGCCAGCTCGGTCGGGGAGAGCCTCTCTGGAAACACCATATATTTT. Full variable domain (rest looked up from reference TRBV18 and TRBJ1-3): NAGVMQNPRHLVRRRGQEARLRCSPMKGHSHVYWYRQLPEEGLKFMVYLQKENIIDESGMPKERFSAEFPKEGPSILRIQQVVRGDSAAYFCASSVGESLSGNTIYFGEGSWLTVV.